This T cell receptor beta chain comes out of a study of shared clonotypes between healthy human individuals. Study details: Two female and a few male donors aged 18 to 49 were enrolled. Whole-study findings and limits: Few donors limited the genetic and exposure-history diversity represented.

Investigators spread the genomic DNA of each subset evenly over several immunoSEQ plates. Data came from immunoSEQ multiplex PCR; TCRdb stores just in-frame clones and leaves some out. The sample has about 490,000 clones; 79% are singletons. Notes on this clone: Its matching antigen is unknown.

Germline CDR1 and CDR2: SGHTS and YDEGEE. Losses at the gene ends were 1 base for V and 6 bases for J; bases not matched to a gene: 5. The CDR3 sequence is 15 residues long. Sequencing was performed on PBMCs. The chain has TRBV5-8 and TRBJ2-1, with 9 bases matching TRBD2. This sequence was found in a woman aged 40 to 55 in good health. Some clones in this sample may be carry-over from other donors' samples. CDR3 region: CASSLLAGVGNEQFF. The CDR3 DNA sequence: TGTGCCAGCAGCTTGTTAGCGGGAGTAGGCAATGAGCAGTTCTTC.